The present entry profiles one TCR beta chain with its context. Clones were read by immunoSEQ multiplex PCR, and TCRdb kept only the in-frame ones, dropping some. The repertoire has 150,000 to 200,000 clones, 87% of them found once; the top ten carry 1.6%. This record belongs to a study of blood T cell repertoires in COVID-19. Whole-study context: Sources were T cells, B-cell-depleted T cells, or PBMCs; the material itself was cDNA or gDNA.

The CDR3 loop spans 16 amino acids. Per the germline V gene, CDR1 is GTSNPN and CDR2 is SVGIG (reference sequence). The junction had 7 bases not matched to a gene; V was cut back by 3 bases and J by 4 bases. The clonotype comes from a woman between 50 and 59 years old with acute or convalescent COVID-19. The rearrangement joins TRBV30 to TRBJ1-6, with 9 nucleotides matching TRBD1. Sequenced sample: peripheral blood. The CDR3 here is CAWSLGTGNYNSPLHF. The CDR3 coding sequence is TGTGCCTGGAGCCTAGGGACAGGGAATTATAATTCACCCCTCCACTTT.